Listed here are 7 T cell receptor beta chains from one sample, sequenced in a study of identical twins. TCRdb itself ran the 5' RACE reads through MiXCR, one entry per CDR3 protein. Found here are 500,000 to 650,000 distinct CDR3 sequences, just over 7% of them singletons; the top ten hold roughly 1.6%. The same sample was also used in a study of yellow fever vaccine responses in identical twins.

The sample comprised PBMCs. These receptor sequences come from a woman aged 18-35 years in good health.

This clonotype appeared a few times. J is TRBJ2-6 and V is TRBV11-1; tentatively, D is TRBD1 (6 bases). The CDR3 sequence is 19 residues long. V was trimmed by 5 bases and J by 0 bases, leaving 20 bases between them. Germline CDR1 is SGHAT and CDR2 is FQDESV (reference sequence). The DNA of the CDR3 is TGTGCCAGCAGCCCAGGGGTGGGCTCTCTAGACTCTGGGGCCAACGTCCTGACTTTC. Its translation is CASSPGVGSLDSGANVLTF.

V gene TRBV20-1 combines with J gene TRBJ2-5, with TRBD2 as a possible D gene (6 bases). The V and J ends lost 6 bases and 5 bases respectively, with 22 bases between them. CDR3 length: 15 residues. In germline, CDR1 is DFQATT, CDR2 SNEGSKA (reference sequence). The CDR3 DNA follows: TGCAGTGCAGAAGGAGGGAGCCTCGGAGGGGAGACCCAGTACTTC. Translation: CSAEGGSLGGETQYF.

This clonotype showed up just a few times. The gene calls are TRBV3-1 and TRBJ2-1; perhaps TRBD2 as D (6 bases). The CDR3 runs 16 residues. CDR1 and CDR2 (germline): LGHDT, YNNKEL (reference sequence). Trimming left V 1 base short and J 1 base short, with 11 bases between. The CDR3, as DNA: TGTGCCAGCAGCCAAGGGCGGGGCTTATCCTACAATGAGCAGTTCTTC. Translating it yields CASSQGRGLSYNEQFF.

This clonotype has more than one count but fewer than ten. The CDR3 region is CASSRRTGNGNEQFF. The CDR3 region has the DNA TGTGCCAGCAGCAGACGGACAGGGAACGGCAATGAGCAGTTCTTC. The chain combines TRBV7-9 with TRBJ2-1, with 8 bases fitting TRBD1. Germline lookup yields CDR1 SEHNR and CDR2 FQNEAQ (reference sequence). The V gene end was trimmed by 5 bases and the J gene end by 6 bases; junction bases not matched to a gene: 9. This CDR3 comprises 15 residues. Supplemented by reference TRBV7-9 and TRBJ2-1, the full variable domain reads DTGVSQNPRHKITKRGQNVTFRCDPISEHNRLYWYRQTLGQGPEFLTYFQNEAQLEKSRLLSDRFSAERPKGSFSTLEIQRTEQGDSAMYLCASSRRTGNGNEQFFGPGTRLTVL.

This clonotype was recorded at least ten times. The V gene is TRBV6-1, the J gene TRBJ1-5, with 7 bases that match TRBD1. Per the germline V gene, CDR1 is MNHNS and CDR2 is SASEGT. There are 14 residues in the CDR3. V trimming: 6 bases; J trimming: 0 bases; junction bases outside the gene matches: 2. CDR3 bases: TGTGCCAGCAGGCACAGGGGTAGCAATCAGCCCCAGCATTTT. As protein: CASRHRGSNQPQHF.

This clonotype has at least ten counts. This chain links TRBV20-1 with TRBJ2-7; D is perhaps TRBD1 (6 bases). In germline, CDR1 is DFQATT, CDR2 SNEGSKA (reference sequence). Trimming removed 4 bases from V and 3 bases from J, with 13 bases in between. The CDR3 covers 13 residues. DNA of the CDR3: TGCAGTGCTACCCAGGGGACGGACTACGAGCAGTACGTC. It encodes CSATQGTDYEQYV.

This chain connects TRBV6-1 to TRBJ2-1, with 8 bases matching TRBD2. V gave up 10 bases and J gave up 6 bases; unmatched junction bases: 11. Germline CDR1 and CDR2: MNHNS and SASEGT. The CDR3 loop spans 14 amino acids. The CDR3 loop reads CANRRAGGTNEQFF. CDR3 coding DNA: TGTGCCAACCGGCGGGCGGGGGGAACCAATGAGCAGTTCTTC.